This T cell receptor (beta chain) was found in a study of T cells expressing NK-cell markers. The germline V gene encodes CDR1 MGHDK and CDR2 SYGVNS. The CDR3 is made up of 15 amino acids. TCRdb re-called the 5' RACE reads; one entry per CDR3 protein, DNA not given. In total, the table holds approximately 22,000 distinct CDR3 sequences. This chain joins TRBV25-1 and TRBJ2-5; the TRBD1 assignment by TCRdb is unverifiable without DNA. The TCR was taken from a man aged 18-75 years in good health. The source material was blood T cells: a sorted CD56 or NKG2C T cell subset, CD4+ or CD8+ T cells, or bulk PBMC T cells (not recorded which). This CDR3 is CASSDPGTGVETQYF.